The 14 T cell receptor beta chains in this list originate from one sample, sequenced in a study of blood T cell repertoires in COVID-19. Some clones are missing from TCRdb's copy, which holds only in-frame ones; the method was immunoSEQ multiplex PCR. The sample lists some 74,000 clones, roughly 80% seen once, with roughly 5% in the top ten. Sequencing was done on a sample of peripheral blood. These receptors were collected from a woman older than 75 with active or convalescent COVID-19.

As regards this clone: At the DNA level, this CDR3 is encoded by other sequences in the same sample as well. V gene TRBV7-2 combines with J gene TRBJ1-2; D perhaps matches TRBD1 (6 bases). The V and J ends lost 6 bases and 4 bases respectively, with 12 bases between them. CDR1 and CDR2 from the germline V gene are SGHTA and FQGNSA. This CDR3 is built from 13 residues. CDR3 sequence: CASSLDRLYGYTF. CDR3 nucleotides: TGTGCCAGCAGTTTGGACAGACTCTATGGCTACACCTTC.

In this sample, this clone turned up once. The chain combines TRBV5-5 with TRBJ2-5, with D possibly matching TRBD1 (6 bases). The ends were cut back, 5 bases at V and 7 bases at J, with 21 bases in the middle. This CDR3 has 15 residues. Germline CDR1 reads SGHKS; CDR2 reads YYEKEE (reference sequence). The CDR3, as DNA: TGTGCCAGCAGTCGTGTCACCGGGACAAAGGGGACCCAGTACTTC. This gives the protein CASSRVTGTKGTQYF.

V usage is TRBV18 and J usage is TRBJ1-2; 8 bases align to TRBD1. CDR1 and CDR2 (germline): KGHSH, LQKENI. V lost 3 bases to trimming and J lost 2 bases; unmatched junction nucleotides: 5. The CDR3 sequence is 15 residues long. CDR3: CASSPDRGRNYGYTF. The CDR3 nucleotides read TGTGCCAGCTCACCTGACAGGGGTCGGAACTATGGCTACACCTTC.

This clone has at least ten counts. V and J are TRBV6-2 or TRBV6-3 and TRBJ2-7; D remains unclear. This CDR3 spans 15 amino acids. The V end was cut by 2 bases, the J end by 3 bases, with 14 bases between. The germline CDR1 and CDR2 sequences are MNHEY and SVGEGT. CDR3: CASSYLRLRFYEQYF. The CDR3, as DNA: TGTGCCAGCAGTTACCTTCGTTTACGGTTCTACGAGCAGTACTTC.

The chain couples TRBV9 to TRBJ1-5; D possibly corresponds to TRBD1 (5 bases). V was pared by 7 bases and J by 0 bases, with 23 bases between. The germline CDR1 and CDR2 sequences are SGDLS and YYNGEE. The CDR3 is 18 residues long. The CDR3 here is CASRFSDSQKHSNQPQHF. The CDR3 DNA sequence: TGTGCCAGCCGTTTCTCCGACAGTCAAAAACATAGCAATCAGCCCCAGCATTTT.

CDR3 coding DNA: TGTGCCAGCAGCCCTTATCTAGGGGCGGGAGCCCGACTTGGGTCCTACGAGCAGTACTTC. This sequence encodes CASSPYLGAGARLGSYEQYF. J is TRBJ2-7 and V is TRBV3-1 (or the pseudogene TRBV3-2); the match to TRBD2 covers 7 bases. The CDR3 is made up of 20 amino acids. With 4 bases clipped from V and 1 base from J, the junction kept 22 bases outside the gene matches. The germline V gene has CDR1 LGHDT and CDR2 YNNKEL (reference sequence).

The chain has TRBV6-2 or TRBV6-3 and TRBJ2-2; 12 bases agree with TRBD2. This CDR3 has 18 residues. Germline V gives CDR1 MNHEY, CDR2 SVGEGT. The ends lost 2 bases at V and 2 bases at J; junction bases unmatched: 6. The CDR3 protein is CASSYLIGLAGNTGELFF. CDR3 DNA: TGTGCCAGCAGTTACCTGATCGGACTAGCGGGAAACACCGGGGAGCTGTTTTTT.

In DNA, the CDR3 is TGTGCCAGCAGTTTATCCCTAAACAATGAGCAGTTCTTC. Translating gives CASSLSLNNEQFF. The chain carries TRBV27 and TRBJ2-1; D remains ambiguous. The germline V and J ends were trimmed by 0 bases and 5 bases, with 5 bases remaining between them. Germline V CDR1 and CDR2: MNHEY, SMNVEV (reference sequence). CDR3 length: 13 amino acids.

The genes are TRBV11-3 and TRBJ2-7; 12 bases agree with TRBD2. The junction had 4 bases not matched to a gene; V was cut back by 5 bases and J by 2 bases. The CDR3 loop spans 15 amino acids. Germline-derived CDR1 and CDR2 are SGHNT and YENEEA. The CDR3 nucleotides read TGTGCCAGCAGCCTCGGACTAGCGGGAACCTACGAGCAGTACTTC. Protein product: CASSLGLAGTYEQYF.

This clone showed up just once. The gene calls are TRBV28 and TRBJ1-4, with 7 bases matching TRBD1. The ends lost 2 bases at V and 4 bases at J; junction bases unmatched: 10. Germline V gene sequence: CDR1 MDHEN, CDR2 SYDVKM. This CDR3 has 17 residues. The CDR3 loop reads CASSLAVTGRINEKLFF. Written as DNA, the CDR3 is TGTGCCAGCAGTTTAGCAGTGACAGGGCGGATTAATGAAAAACTGTTTTTT.

The chain joins TRBV6-6 to TRBJ1-2; 8 bases match TRBD1. The CDR3 has 14 residues. CDR1 is MNHNY and CDR2 is SVGAGI in the germline V gene (reference sequence). V shed 7 bases, J shed 4 bases, and the junction held 8 bases outside the gene matches. The CDR3 coding sequence is TGTGCCAGCAACCCACAGGGGGGGGCCTATGGCTACACCTTC. As protein: CASNPQGGAYGYTF.

The gene calls are TRBV2 and TRBJ2-7; the D gene is possibly TRBD1 (5 bases). The germline CDR1 and CDR2 sequences are SNHLY and FYNNEI. V was pared by 4 bases and J by 3 bases, with 7 bases between. This CDR3 is built from 12 residues. CDR3 in amino acids: CASSGGFYEQYF. In DNA form, the CDR3 reads TGTGCCAGCAGTGGGGGCTTCTACGAGCAGTACTTC.

The chain has TRBV3-1 (or the pseudogene TRBV3-2) and TRBJ2-3; maybe TRBD2 (5 bases). The V gene's germline CDR1 is LGHDT and CDR2 YNNKEL (reference sequence). CDR3 size: 12 residues. V shed 1 base and J shed 12 bases, with 11 bases lying between them. In DNA form, the CDR3 reads TGTGCCAGCAGCCAAGCCGGGATATCTCAGTATTTT. Amino acid sequence: CASSQAGISQYF.

Only one count was recorded for this clone. The chain employs TRBV6-5 and TRBJ2-1; D unclear. The germline gives CDR1 MNHEY, CDR2 SVGAGI. The CDR3 is made up of 13 amino acids. V lost 4 bases and J 2 bases, leaving 6 bases between the germline ends. The CDR3 loop reads CASSFEAYNEQFF. The CDR3 bases are TGTGCCAGCAGTTTTGAGGCCTACAATGAGCAGTTCTTC.